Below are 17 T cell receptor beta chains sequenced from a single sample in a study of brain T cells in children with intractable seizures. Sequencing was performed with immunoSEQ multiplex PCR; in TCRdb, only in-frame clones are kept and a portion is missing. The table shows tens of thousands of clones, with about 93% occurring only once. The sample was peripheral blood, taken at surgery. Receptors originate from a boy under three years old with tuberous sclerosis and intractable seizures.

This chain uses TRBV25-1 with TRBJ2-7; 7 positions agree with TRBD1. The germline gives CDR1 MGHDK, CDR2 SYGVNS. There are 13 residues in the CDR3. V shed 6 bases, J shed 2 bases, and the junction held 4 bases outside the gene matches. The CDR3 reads CASSDRVTYEQYF. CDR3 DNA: TGTGCCAGCAGCGACAGGGTTACCTACGAGCAGTACTTC.

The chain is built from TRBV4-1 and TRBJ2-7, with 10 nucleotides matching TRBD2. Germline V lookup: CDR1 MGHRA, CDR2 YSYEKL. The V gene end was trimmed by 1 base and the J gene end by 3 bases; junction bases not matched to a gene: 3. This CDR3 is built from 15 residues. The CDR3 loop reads CASSQVTSGVYEQYF. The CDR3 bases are TGCGCCAGCAGCCAAGTAACTAGCGGGGTCTACGAGCAGTACTTC.

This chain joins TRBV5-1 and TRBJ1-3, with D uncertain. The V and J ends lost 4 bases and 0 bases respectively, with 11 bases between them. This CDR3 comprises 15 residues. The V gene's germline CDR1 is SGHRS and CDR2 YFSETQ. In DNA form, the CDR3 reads TGCGCCAGCAGCCTCCCGGACTCCTCTGGAAACACCATATATTTT. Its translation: CASSLPDSSGNTIYF.

The CDR3 coding sequence is TGTGCCAGTAGTCCCTCCGCGGACAAAGAGCAGTACTTC. Protein: CASSPSADKEQYF. The V gene is TRBV19, the J gene TRBJ2-7; D possibly corresponds to TRBD1 (5 bases). This CDR3 spans 13 amino acids. The germline gives CDR1 LNHDA, CDR2 SQIVND (reference sequence). Trimming cost V 5 bases and J 7 bases, with 15 bases left between them.

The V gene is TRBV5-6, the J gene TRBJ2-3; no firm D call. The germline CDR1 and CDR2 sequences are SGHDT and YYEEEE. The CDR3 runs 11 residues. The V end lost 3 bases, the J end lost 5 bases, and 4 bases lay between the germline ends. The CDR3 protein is CASSSVDTQYF. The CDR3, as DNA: TGTGCCAGCAGCTCAGTAGATACGCAGTATTTT.

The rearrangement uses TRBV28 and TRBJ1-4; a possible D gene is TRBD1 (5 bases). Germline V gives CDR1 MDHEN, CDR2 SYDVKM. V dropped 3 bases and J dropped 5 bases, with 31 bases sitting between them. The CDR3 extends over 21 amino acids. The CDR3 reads CASSFSGWRVGAEGPNEKLFF. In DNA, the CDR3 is TGTGCCAGCAGTTTTTCGGGGTGGAGGGTAGGGGCCGAGGGACCAAATGAAAAACTGTTTTTT. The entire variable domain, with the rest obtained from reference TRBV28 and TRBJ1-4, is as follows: DVKVTQSSRYLVKRTGEKVFLECVQDMDHENMFWYRQDPGLGLRLIYFSYDVKMKEKGDIPEGYSVSREKKERFSLILESASTNQTSMYLCASSFSGWRVGAEGPNEKLFFGSGTQLSVL.

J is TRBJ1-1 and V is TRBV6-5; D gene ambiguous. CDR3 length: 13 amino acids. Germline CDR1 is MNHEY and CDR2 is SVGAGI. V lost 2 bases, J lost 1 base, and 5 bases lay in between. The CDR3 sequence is CASSYQPNTEAFF. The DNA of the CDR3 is TGTGCCAGCAGTTACCAACCGAACACTGAAGCTTTCTTT.

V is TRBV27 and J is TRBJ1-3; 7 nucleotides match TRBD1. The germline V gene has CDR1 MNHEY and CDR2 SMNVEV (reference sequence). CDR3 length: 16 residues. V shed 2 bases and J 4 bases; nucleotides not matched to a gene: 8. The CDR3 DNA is TGTGCCAGCAGTTTAAAGAGTGTGGGACAGGGAAACACCATATATTTT. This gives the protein CASSLKSVGQGNTIYF.

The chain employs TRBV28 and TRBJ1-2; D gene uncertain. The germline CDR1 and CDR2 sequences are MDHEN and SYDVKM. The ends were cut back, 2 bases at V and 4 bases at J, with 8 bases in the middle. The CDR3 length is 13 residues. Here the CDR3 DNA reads TGTGCCAGCAGTTTAGCGGACTTCTATGGCTACACCTTC. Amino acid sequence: CASSLADFYGYTF.

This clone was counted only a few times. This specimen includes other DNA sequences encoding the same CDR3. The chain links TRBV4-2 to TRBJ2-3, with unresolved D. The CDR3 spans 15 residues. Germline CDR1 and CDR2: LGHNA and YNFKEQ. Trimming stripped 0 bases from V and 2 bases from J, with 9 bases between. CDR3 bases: TGTGCCAGCAGCCAAGATCCCTCTATCACAGATACGCAGTATTTT. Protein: CASSQDPSITDTQYF.

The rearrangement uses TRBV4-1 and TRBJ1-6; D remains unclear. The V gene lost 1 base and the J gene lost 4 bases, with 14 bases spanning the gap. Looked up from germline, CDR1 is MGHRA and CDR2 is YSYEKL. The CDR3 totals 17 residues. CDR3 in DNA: TGCGCCAGCAGCCAAGGAGGTGTGGGGTCTTATAATTCACCCCTCCACTTT. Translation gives CASSQGGVGSYNSPLHF.

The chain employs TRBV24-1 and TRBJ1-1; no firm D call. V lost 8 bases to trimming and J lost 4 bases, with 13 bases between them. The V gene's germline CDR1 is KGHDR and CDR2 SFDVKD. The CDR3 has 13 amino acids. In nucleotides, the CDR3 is TGTGCCACCACTGCTGCGACGGGCACTGAAGCTTTCTTT. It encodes CATTAATGTEAFF.

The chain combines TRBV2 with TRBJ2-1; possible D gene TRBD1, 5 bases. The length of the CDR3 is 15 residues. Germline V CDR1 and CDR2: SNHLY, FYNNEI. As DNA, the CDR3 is TGTGCAGACAGCAGGCAGGGCGTATCCTACAATGAGCAGTTCTTC. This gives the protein CADSRQGVSYNEQFF.

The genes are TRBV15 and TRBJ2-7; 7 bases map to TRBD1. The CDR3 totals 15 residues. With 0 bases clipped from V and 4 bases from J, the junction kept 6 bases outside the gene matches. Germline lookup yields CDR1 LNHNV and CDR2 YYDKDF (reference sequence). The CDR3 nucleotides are TGTGCCACCAGCAGAGATTACAGGGGTGGTTACGAGCAGTACTTC. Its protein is CATSRDYRGGYEQYF. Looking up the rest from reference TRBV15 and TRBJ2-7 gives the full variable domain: DAMVIQNPRYQVTQFGKPVTLSCSQTLNHNVMYWYQQKSSQAPKLLFHYYDKDFNNEADTPDNFQSRRPNTSFCFLDIRSPGLGDTAMYLCATSRDYRGGYEQYFGPGTRLTVT.

The CDR3 loop is CASSGRGSPDTQYF. In DNA form, the CDR3 reads TGTGCCAGCAGCGGCCGCGGGAGTCCGGATACGCAGTATTTT. The rearrangement joins TRBV11-3 to TRBJ2-3, with 7 bases identical to TRBD2. CDR1 SGHNT and CDR2 YENEEA come from the germline V gene. There are 14 residues in the CDR3. Trimming removed 5 bases from V and 6 bases from J; junction bases left unmatched: 8.

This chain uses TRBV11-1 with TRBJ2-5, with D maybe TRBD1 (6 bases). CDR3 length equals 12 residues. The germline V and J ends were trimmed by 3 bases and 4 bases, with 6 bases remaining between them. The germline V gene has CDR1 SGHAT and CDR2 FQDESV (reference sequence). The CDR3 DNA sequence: TGTGCCAGCAGCTTCAGGGGAGAGACCCAGTACTTC. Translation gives CASSFRGETQYF.

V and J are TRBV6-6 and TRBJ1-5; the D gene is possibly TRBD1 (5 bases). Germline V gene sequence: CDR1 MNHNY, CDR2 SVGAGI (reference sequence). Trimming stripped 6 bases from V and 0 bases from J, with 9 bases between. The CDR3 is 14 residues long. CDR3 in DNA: TGTGCCAGCAGGACAGCTTCTAGCAATCAGCCCCAGCATTTT. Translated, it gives CASRTASSNQPQHF.